A selection of T cell receptor beta chains follows, all from one sample in a study of OX40 agonist ivuxolimab in advanced cancers. The repertoire was sequenced with immunoSEQ multiplex PCR; TCRdb's copy has only in-frame clones and lacks some. Of around 15,000 clones detected, around 80% appear once; the ten largest clones hold roughly 26%. Sequencing used CD4+ or CD8+ T cells sorted from blood, obtained in a trial of the OX40 agonist ivuxolimab. These receptors were obtained from an adult with an advanced solid tumor such as melanoma, head and neck, liver or kidney cancer. The CDR3 runs from the conserved cysteine through the conserved F or W. The D gene is left open where the match is weak. Where a row states a size, it is once, few, many or the class of an expanded clone; other rows omit it.

J gene: TRBJ2-2; D gene: -; clone size: -; V gene: TRBV28; CDR3 DNA: TGTGCCAGCAGTGCAGGGAGGAACACCGGGGAGCTGTTTTTT; CDR3 protein: CASSAGRNTGELFF
J gene: TRBJ2-5; D gene: TRBD2; clone size: -; V gene: TRBV29-1; CDR3 DNA: TGCAGCGTTGTTCTGACTAGCGGGAGGGGGGAGACCCAGTACTTC; CDR3 protein: CSVVLTSGRGETQYF
J gene: TRBJ2-1; D gene: TRBD2; clone size: -; V gene: TRBV27; CDR3 DNA: TGTGCCAGCAGTCCCGGGACTAACACCTACAATGAGCAGTTCTTC; CDR3 protein: CASSPGTNTYNEQFF
J gene: TRBJ2-3; D gene: -; clone size: -; V gene: TRBV27; CDR3 DNA: TGTGCCAGCAGTTTAGGCAGGGGGGGAGCAGATACGCAGTATTTT; CDR3 protein: CASSLGRGGADTQYF
J gene: TRBJ2-7; D gene: -; clone size: few; V gene: TRBV7-3; CDR3 DNA: TGTGCCAGCAGCTTAATGCAGGGGTCAGAGCAGTACTTC; CDR3 protein: CASSLMQGSEQYF
J gene: TRBJ2-3; D gene: TRBD2; clone size: large; V gene: TRBV5-1; CDR3 DNA: TGCGCCAGCAGCTTGGAAGCTAGCGGGAACGCAGATACGCAGTATTTT; CDR3 protein: CASSLEASGNADTQYF
J gene: TRBJ2-6; D gene: -; clone size: -; V gene: TRBV27; CDR3 DNA: TGTGCCAGCAGACCACCGGGGTGGGGTACTGGGGCCAACGTCCTGACTTTC; CDR3 protein: CASRPPGWGTGANVLTF
J gene: TRBJ2-2; D gene: TRBD2; clone size: -; V gene: TRBV7-9; CDR3 DNA: TGTGCCAGCAGCACGGGGGGGCAAAAGAACACCGGGGAGCTGTTTTTT; CDR3 protein: CASSTGGQKNTGELFF
J gene: TRBJ2-7; D gene: TRBD1; clone size: -; V gene: TRBV9; CDR3 DNA: TGTGCCAGCAGCGTGGGACAGGGGAGCAACGAGCAGTACTTC; CDR3 protein: CASSVGQGSNEQYF
J gene: TRBJ2-3; D gene: -; clone size: -; V gene: TRBV28; CDR3 DNA: TGTGCCAGCAGTTTATATCGGGGTACGCAGTATTTT; CDR3 protein: CASSLYRGTQYF
J gene: TRBJ2-7; D gene: TRBD2; clone size: -; V gene: TRBV18; CDR3 DNA: TGTGCCAGCTCACCTTCTCTAGCGGGGGGTTCCTACGAGCAGTACTTC; CDR3 protein: CASSPSLAGGSYEQYF
J gene: TRBJ2-7; D gene: TRBD2; clone size: medium-sized; V gene: TRBV5-1; CDR3 DNA: TGCGCCAGCAGCTTGGAAGGGACTAGCGGGAGTAACGAGCAGTACTTC; CDR3 protein: CASSLEGTSGSNEQYF
J gene: TRBJ2-1; D gene: -; clone size: -; V gene: TRBV11-2; CDR3 DNA: TGTGCCAGCAGCGCCCCCCGGCGGGTGACCAGCTCCTACAATGAGCAGTTCTTC; CDR3 protein: CASSAPRRVTSSYNEQFF
J gene: TRBJ2-7; D gene: -; clone size: few; V gene: TRBV12-5; CDR3 DNA: TGTGCTAGTGGTTTCGCAACTATCAAAGGGGAGCAGTACTTC; CDR3 protein: CASGFATIKGEQYF
J gene: TRBJ1-6; D gene: -; clone size: -; V gene: TRBV28; CDR3 DNA: TGTGCCAGCAGTTTAGGGGGGACTCCGTTTAATTCACCCCTCCACTTT; CDR3 protein: CASSLGGTPFNSPLHF
J gene: TRBJ2-2; D gene: -; clone size: once; V gene: TRBV9; CDR3 DNA: TGTGCCAGCAGCGTAGGTGCCACCGGGGAGCTGTTTTTT; CDR3 protein: CASSVGATGELFF
J gene: TRBJ2-1; D gene: TRBD2; clone size: -; V gene: TRBV11-2; CDR3 DNA: TGTGCCAGCAGCCGGTGGACTAGCGGGAGCGATGAGCAGTTCTTC; CDR3 protein: CASSRWTSGSDEQFF
J gene: TRBJ1-5; D gene: -; clone size: few; V gene: TRBV5-8; CDR3 DNA: TGTGCCAGCAGCTTGTTAGGAGGGCCCCAGCATTTT; CDR3 protein: CASSLLGGPQHF
J gene: TRBJ2-3; D gene: -; clone size: -; V gene: TRBV7-9; CDR3 DNA: TGTGCCAGCAGCTCCTTCCTCAGGGATCTCAGCACAGATACGCAGTATTTT; CDR3 protein: CASSSFLRDLSTDTQYF
J gene: TRBJ2-1; D gene: TRBD2; clone size: -; V gene: TRBV5-4; CDR3 DNA: TGTGCCAGCAGCTCGAACTTGGTAGCGGGGGTTACCATCGTTGAGCAGTTCTTC; CDR3 protein: CASSSNLVAGVTIVEQFF
J gene: TRBJ2-5; D gene: TRBD1; clone size: -; V gene: TRBV7-9; CDR3 DNA: TGTGCCAGCAGCTTATGGGGACAGATTCAAGAGACCCAGTACTTC; CDR3 protein: CASSLWGQIQETQYF
J gene: TRBJ1-2; D gene: -; clone size: -; V gene: TRBV9; CDR3 DNA: TGTGCCAGCCACCCCTCGCGCCAGGGAGACTTAGATGGCTACACCTTC; CDR3 protein: CASHPSRQGDLDGYTF
J gene: TRBJ2-7; D gene: -; clone size: -; V gene: TRBV7-9; CDR3 DNA: TGTGCCAGCAGCCTTAACTTAGTGGGGTACGACGAGCAGTACTTC; CDR3 protein: CASSLNLVGYDEQYF
J gene: TRBJ2-5; D gene: -; clone size: -; V gene: TRBV6-6; CDR3 DNA: TGTGCCAGCAGTTACTCTCTAGCGGAGACCCAGTACTTC; CDR3 protein: CASSYSLAETQYF
J gene: TRBJ2-3; D gene: TRBD2; clone size: -; V gene: TRBV9; CDR3 DNA: TGTGCCAGCAGCGTAGCTGGGACTAGGGCAGATACGCAGTATTTT; CDR3 protein: CASSVAGTRADTQYF
J gene: TRBJ1-5; D gene: TRBD1; clone size: once; V gene: TRBV27; CDR3 DNA: TGTGCCAGCAGCCGAGACAGGGGGGGGCCCCAGCATTTT; CDR3 protein: CASSRDRGGPQHF
J gene: TRBJ2-1; D gene: -; clone size: -; V gene: TRBV7-9; CDR3 DNA: TGTGCCAGCAGCCCTGAGGGGCCTTGGGATGAGCAGTTCTTC; CDR3 protein: CASSPEGPWDEQFF
J gene: TRBJ2-7; D gene: -; clone size: -; V gene: TRBV6-5; CDR3 DNA: TGTGCCAGCAGTCCCGACTACAGGGTAAGGGAGCAGTACTTC; CDR3 protein: CASSPDYRVREQYF
J gene: TRBJ2-7; D gene: -; clone size: -; V gene: TRBV27; CDR3 DNA: TGTGCCAGCGTTACAGAGGACTCCTACGAGCAGTACTTC; CDR3 protein: CASVTEDSYEQYF
J gene: TRBJ2-2; D gene: TRBD2; clone size: few; V gene: TRBV29-1; CDR3 DNA: TGCAGCGTTGAAGGCGGGGGGGCGGTCGGGGAGCTGTTTTTT; CDR3 protein: CSVEGGGAVGELFF
J gene: TRBJ2-7; D gene: TRBD1; clone size: -; V gene: TRBV30; CDR3 DNA: TGTGCCTGGAGTGTTAGGGACAGAGCCTACGAGCAGTACTTC; CDR3 protein: CAWSVRDRAYEQYF
J gene: TRBJ2-7; D gene: -; clone size: -; V gene: TRBV11-2; CDR3 DNA: TGTGCCAGCAGCTTAGCTGATTACTCCTACGAGCAGTACTTC; CDR3 protein: CASSLADYSYEQYF
J gene: TRBJ1-4; D gene: TRBD1; clone size: -; V gene: TRBV7-9; CDR3 DNA: TGTGCCAGCAGCTCCGCCGGGACAGGGGGCGAAAAACTGTTTTTT; CDR3 protein: CASSSAGTGGEKLFF
J gene: TRBJ2-7; D gene: -; clone size: -; V gene: TRBV27; CDR3 DNA: TGTGCCAGCAGCGACATCAGGACAGCCTACGAGCAGTACTTC; CDR3 protein: CASSDIRTAYEQYF
J gene: TRBJ2-7; D gene: -; clone size: once; V gene: TRBV28; CDR3 DNA: TGTGCCAGCAGTTTTCTTACAGAAACCCCCTACGAGCAGTACTTC; CDR3 protein: CASSFLTETPYEQYF
J gene: TRBJ2-3; D gene: -; clone size: once; V gene: TRBV9; CDR3 DNA: TGTGCCAGCAGCGTTTTCGGCGGTTCCACAGATACGCAGTATTTT; CDR3 protein: CASSVFGGSTDTQYF
J gene: TRBJ2-1; D gene: -; clone size: -; V gene: TRBV27; CDR3 DNA: TGTGCCAGCAGTACGTTCAGAAACAATGAGCAGTTCTTC; CDR3 protein: CASSTFRNNEQFF
J gene: TRBJ2-3; D gene: TRBD2; clone size: -; V gene: TRBV29-1; CDR3 DNA: TGCAGCGTTGAAGATCCGGCGGGAGCCACAGATACGCAGTATTTT; CDR3 protein: CSVEDPAGATDTQYF
J gene: TRBJ1-1; D gene: TRBD1; clone size: -; V gene: TRBV5-1; CDR3 DNA: TGCGCCAGCAGCTTCCGGGACAGGAGCGCTGAAGCTTTCTTT; CDR3 protein: CASSFRDRSAEAFF
J gene: TRBJ2-1; D gene: -; clone size: medium-sized; V gene: TRBV27; CDR3 DNA: TGTGCCAGCAGTCTGAGGGGCAGTTACAATGAGCAGTTCTTC; CDR3 protein: CASSLRGSYNEQFF
J gene: TRBJ2-1; D gene: -; clone size: once; V gene: TRBV6-1; CDR3 DNA: TGTGCCAGCAGTTTCGGCCAGGGGACGGATGAGCAGTTCTTC; CDR3 protein: CASSFGQGTDEQFF
J gene: TRBJ2-5; D gene: TRBD1; clone size: -; V gene: TRBV28; CDR3 DNA: TGTGCCAGCAGTTTTGGGACAGGGATCAGGGAGACCCAGTACTTC; CDR3 protein: CASSFGTGIRETQYF
J gene: TRBJ2-3; D gene: TRBD2; clone size: -; V gene: TRBV2; CDR3 DNA: TGTGCCAGCAGTTTGCTAGCGGGGGGGCGGCACACGCAGTATTTT; CDR3 protein: CASSLLAGGRHTQYF
J gene: TRBJ1-2; D gene: -; clone size: -; V gene: TRBV4-2; CDR3 DNA: TGTGCCAGCAGCCAACGCAAGGTGGGGGGCTACACCTTC; CDR3 protein: CASSQRKVGGYTF
J gene: TRBJ2-7; D gene: -; clone size: medium-sized; V gene: TRBV27; CDR3 DNA: TGTGCCAGCAGTTCGGGGTCGCTCTACGAGCAGTACTTC; CDR3 protein: CASSSGSLYEQYF
J gene: TRBJ1-5; D gene: -; clone size: few; V gene: TRBV7-2; CDR3 DNA: TGTGCCAGCAGCTTTCAGCACAAATTCAATCAGCCCCAGCATTTT; CDR3 protein: CASSFQHKFNQPQHF
J gene: TRBJ2-3; D gene: -; clone size: -; V gene: TRBV2; CDR3 DNA: TGTGCCAGCAGTGAGGGGGCATGGAGCACAGATACGCAGTATTTT; CDR3 protein: CASSEGAWSTDTQYF